Listed below are T cell receptor beta chains from one sample, sequenced in a study of blood T cell repertoires in COVID-19. Libraries were prepared by immunoSEQ multiplex PCR; TCRdb keeps only in-frame clonotypes and omits some of them. The repertoire includes some 310,000 clones, 90% of them detected once, and around 1% sits in the top ten. Sequenced input: peripheral blood. These receptors all stem from a woman between 40 and 50 years old with COVID-19, enrolled during active disease. CDR3s include the opening cysteine and the closing phenylalanine or tryptophan. A D gene is named only where the DNA matches it firmly. Size tells how often a clone was seen (once, few, many) or the class of an expanded clone, and some rows leave it out.

-	TRBV5-6	TRBD2	TRBJ2-1	CASSSIGTSGRNEQFF	TGTGCCAGCAGCTCAATCGGGACTAGCGGGAGGAATGAGCAGTTCTTC
once	TRBV7-2	TRBD1	TRBJ2-1	CASSFIGQGGHNEQFF	TGTGCCAGCAGCTTTATAGGACAGGGGGGACACAATGAGCAGTTCTTC
-	TRBV4-3	TRBD2	TRBJ2-1	CASSQLAGGSEQFF	TGCGCCAGCAGCCAGCTAGCGGGAGGGTCTGAGCAGTTCTTC
-	TRBV18	-	TRBJ2-4	CASSPLTGIQYF	TGTGCCAGCTCACCATTGACGGGGATTCAGTACTTC
-	TRBV5-5	-	TRBJ1-5	CASSLTGSSNQPQHF	TGTGCCAGCAGCTTGACAGGGAGTAGCAATCAGCCCCAGCATTTT
few	TRBV28	TRBD1	TRBJ1-1	CASSHRDRGRAFF	TGTGCCAGCAGTCACCGGGACAGGGGACGGGCTTTCTTT
-	TRBV19	TRBD1	TRBJ2-4	CASNPGTGSLLAKNIQYF	TGTGCCAGTAACCCCGGGACAGGGAGTTTGTTAGCCAAAAACATTCAGTACTTC
-	TRBV7-2	-	TRBJ2-7	CASSLEASSYEQYF	TGTGCCAGCAGCTTAGAGGCTAGCTCCTACGAGCAGTACTTC
-	TRBV4-3	-	TRBJ1-4	CASSQDPRATVFEKLFF	TGCGCCAGCAGCCAAGATCCCAGGGCCACAGTTTTCGAAAAACTGTTTTTT
-	TRBV4-3	-	TRBJ2-3	CASSQERFGGATQNTQYF	TGCGCCAGCAGCCAAGAAAGATTTGGGGGGGCGACACAAAATACGCAGTATTTT
-	TRBV30	TRBD1	TRBJ1-5	CALSVGTVSNQPQHF	TGTGCCCTCTCCGTCGGGACAGTTAGCAATCAGCCCCAGCATTTT
-	TRBV24-1	-	TRBJ2-2	CADGGWTGELFF	TGTGCGGACGGGGGTTGGACCGGGGAGCTGTTTTTT
-	TRBV6-2/TRBV6-3	-	TRBJ2-1	CASSYRLGADNEQFF	TGTGCCAGCAGTTACCGGTTGGGGGCGGACAATGAGCAGTTCTTC
-	TRBV19	TRBD1	TRBJ1-5	CASTIRQGREPQHF	TGTGCCAGTACCATCAGACAGGGGAGAGAGCCCCAGCATTTT
-	TRBV6-2/TRBV6-3	-	TRBJ1-5	CASSPGGGGNQPQHF	TGTGCCAGCAGTCCCGGGGGAGGTGGCAATCAGCCCCAGCATTTT
-	TRBV28	-	TRBJ2-2	CASLLGTRNTGELFF	TGTGCCAGCCTCCTCGGGACAAGGAACACCGGGGAGCTGTTTTTT
-	TRBV7-9	TRBD1	TRBJ1-5	CASSLGTDNQPQHF	TGTGCCAGCAGCCTCGGGACAGACAATCAGCCCCAGCATTTT
-	TRBV15	TRBD1	TRBJ2-7	CATAPGDRGYEQYF	TGTGCCACCGCACCGGGGGACAGGGGTTACGAGCAGTACTTC
-	TRBV27	TRBD1	TRBJ1-5	CASKPGQGSNQPQHF	TGTGCCAGCAAACCGGGACAGGGAAGCAATCAGCCCCAGCATTTT
few	TRBV29-1	TRBD1	TRBJ2-2	CSVVRTGNTGELFF	TGCAGCGTTGTGAGGACAGGGAACACCGGGGAGCTGTTTTTT
few	TRBV27	-	TRBJ1-2	CASSPRQANYGYTF	TGTGCCAGCAGTCCCCGACAGGCGAACTATGGCTACACCTTC
-	TRBV28	-	TRBJ2-7	CASSLGGIPYEQYF	TGTGCCAGCAGTTTAGGGGGCATACCCTACGAGCAGTACTTC
-	TRBV6-2/TRBV6-3	-	TRBJ2-7	CASSYSEGQYF	TGTGCCAGCAGTTACAGCGAGGGGCAGTACTTC
-	TRBV6-2/TRBV6-3	TRBD2	TRBJ2-7	CASSKSRGGDSYEQYF	TGTGCCAGCAGTAAATCTCGCGGGGGGGACTCCTACGAGCAGTACTTC
-	TRBV2	-	TRBJ1-1	CASSEVRGNTEAFF	TGTGCCAGCAGTGAAGTCAGGGGGAACACTGAAGCTTTCTTT
-	TRBV25-1	-	TRBJ2-1	CASSGGMDGSSYNEQFF	TGTGCCAGCAGTGGAGGTATGGACGGGAGCTCCTACAATGAGCAGTTCTTC
once	TRBV7-9	-	TRBJ1-2	CASSLIGGRDYGYTF	TGTGCCAGCAGCTTAATCGGGGGTCGGGACTATGGCTACACCTTC
-	TRBV28	TRBD1	TRBJ1-4	CASRTGGRKEKLFF	TGTGCCAGCAGGACAGGGGGCAGGAAGGAAAAACTGTTTTTT
-	TRBV27	TRBD2	TRBJ2-3	CASSPFGREGTDTQYF	TGTGCCAGCAGTCCTTTCGGGCGGGAGGGCACAGATACGCAGTATTTT
-	TRBV6-1	-	TRBJ1-2	CASSERLGFF	TGTGCCAGCAGTGAAAGGTTGGGCTTCTTC
-	TRBV6-5	TRBD1	TRBJ1-1	CASGRDRVVTEAFF	TGTGCCAGCGGGCGGGACAGGGTGGTCACTGAAGCTTTCTTT
-	TRBV5-1	TRBD1	TRBJ2-4	CASSLQGQGSGNIQYF	TGCGCCAGCAGCTTGCAGGGACAGGGGTCGGGAAACATTCAGTACTTC
once	TRBV6-2/TRBV6-3	-	TRBJ2-5	CASSSYRTFQETQYF	TGTGCCAGCAGTTCCTACAGGACCTTCCAAGAGACCCAGTACTTC
-	TRBV28	TRBD1	TRBJ1-5	CASRGRQGSSEPQHF	TGTGCCAGCAGAGGTCGACAGGGGTCATCAGAGCCCCAGCATTTT
-	TRBV28	-	TRBJ1-2	CASTLGLNYGYTF	TGTGCCAGCACCCTCGGACTGAACTATGGCTACACCTTC
-	TRBV18	TRBD1	TRBJ1-6	CASAASGGDNSPLHF	TGTGCCAGCGCAGCATCAGGGGGCGATAATTCACCCCTCCACTTT
-	TRBV20-1	TRBD1	TRBJ1-1	CSASIGGGGTEAFF	TGCAGTGCTAGTATAGGGGGCGGAGGCACTGAAGCTTTCTTT
-	TRBV9	-	TRBJ1-1	CASSVSADKNTEAFF	TGTGCCAGCAGCGTATCCGCCGACAAGAACACTGAAGCTTTCTTT
-	TRBV10-3	-	TRBJ1-2	CAISSAQVSPYGYTF	TGTGCCATCAGTTCCGCCCAGGTTTCTCCCTATGGCTACACCTTC
-	TRBV28	-	TRBJ1-4	CASSLTGSEEKLFF	TGTGCCAGCAGTCTAACAGGGAGTGAGGAAAAACTGTTTTTT